This is a list of T cell receptor beta chains from one sample in a study of long-term antiretroviral therapy in people with HIV. Data came from immunoSEQ multiplex PCR; TCRdb stores just in-frame clones and leaves some out. This table has about 14,000 clones, nearly 85% appearing once. The sequencing here drew on unsorted PBMCs, taken 1.8 years before starting antiretroviral therapy. Every receptor here comes from a woman between 40 and 55 years old with HIV. The CDR3 runs from the conserved cysteine through the conserved F or W. D genes are given only for firm matches.

D gene: TRBD2
V gene: TRBV5-4
J gene: TRBJ2-5
CDR3 protein: CASSQPGTSVETQYF
CDR3 DNA: TGTGCCAGCAGCCAACCCGGGACTAGCGTCGAGACCCAGTACTTC

D gene: TRBD2
V gene: TRBV19
J gene: TRBJ2-1
CDR3 protein: CASSTPFTSGGNEQFF
CDR3 DNA: TGTGCCAGTAGTACCCCTTTCACTAGCGGGGGAAATGAGCAGTTCTTC

D gene: .
V gene: TRBV28
J gene: TRBJ1-1
CDR3 protein: CASSLWQGGNTEAFF
CDR3 DNA: TGTGCCAGCAGTTTATGGCAGGGAGGGAACACTGAAGCTTTCTTT

D gene: .
V gene: TRBV7-2
J gene: TRBJ1-2
CDR3 protein: CASSSDWYYGYTF
CDR3 DNA: TGTGCCAGCAGCTCAGACTGGTACTATGGCTACACCTTC

D gene: TRBD2
V gene: TRBV6-5
J gene: TRBJ2-3
CDR3 protein: CASSYGTSGDTQYF
CDR3 DNA: TGTGCCAGCAGTTACGGGACTAGCGGAGATACGCAGTATTTT

D gene: .
V gene: TRBV28
J gene: TRBJ2-7
CDR3 protein: CASSLWTEKSYEQYF
CDR3 DNA: TGTGCCAGCAGTTTATGGACAGAGAAATCCTACGAGCAGTACTTC

D gene: .
V gene: TRBV18
J gene: TRBJ2-1
CDR3 protein: CASSPLEGAGNEQFF
CDR3 DNA: TGTGCCAGCTCACCACTAGAGGGCGCGGGAAATGAGCAGTTCTTC

D gene: TRBD2
V gene: TRBV5-1
J gene: TRBJ2-1
CDR3 protein: CASSSPLAGPNNEQFF
CDR3 DNA: TGCGCCAGCAGCTCACCTCTAGCGGGACCCAACAATGAGCAGTTCTTC

D gene: .
V gene: TRBV7-9
J gene: TRBJ2-7
CDR3 protein: CASSLGWGEQYF
CDR3 DNA: TGTGCCAGCAGCTTAGGGTGGGGCGAGCAGTACTTC

D gene: .
V gene: TRBV6-4
J gene: TRBJ1-4
CDR3 protein: CASSDPRYEENEKLFF
CDR3 DNA: TGTGCCAGCAGTGACCCGAGATATGAGGAGAATGAAAAACTGTTTTTT

D gene: .
V gene: TRBV29-1
J gene: TRBJ1-1
CDR3 protein: CSVEGGITEAFF
CDR3 DNA: TGCAGCGTTGAGGGAGGGATCACTGAAGCTTTCTTT

D gene: TRBD2
V gene: TRBV7-2
J gene: TRBJ2-5
CDR3 protein: CASSSPGLAGGPVAETQYF
CDR3 DNA: TGTGCCAGCAGCTCACCGGGACTAGCGGGAGGGCCTGTTGCGGAGACCCAGTACTTC

D gene: .
V gene: TRBV18
J gene: TRBJ2-3
CDR3 protein: CASSLPTDTQYF
CDR3 DNA: TGTGCCAGCTCACTCCCCACAGATACGCAGTATTTT

D gene: .
V gene: TRBV9
J gene: TRBJ1-1
CDR3 protein: CASSPRWGSDTEAFF
CDR3 DNA: TGTGCCAGCAGTCCACGCTGGGGCAGCGACACTGAAGCTTTCTTT

D gene: TRBD1
V gene: TRBV7-9
J gene: TRBJ2-7
CDR3 protein: CASSLTGTGVEQYF
CDR3 DNA: TGTGCCAGCAGCTTGACCGGGACAGGGGTCGAGCAGTACTTC

D gene: TRBD2
V gene: TRBV5-1
J gene: TRBJ2-5
CDR3 protein: CASSKEVAGGSDWAETQYF
CDR3 DNA: TGCGCCAGCAGCAAGGAGGTCGCGGGAGGGTCGGATTGGGCAGAGACCCAGTACTTC

D gene: .
V gene: TRBV27
J gene: TRBJ1-5
CDR3 protein: CASSLGSNQPQHF
CDR3 DNA: TGTGCCAGCAGTTTAGGTAGCAATCAGCCCCAGCATTTT

D gene: TRBD1
V gene: TRBV10-3
J gene: TRBJ2-6
CDR3 protein: CAISGQGTLSGANVLTF
CDR3 DNA: TGTGCCATCAGTGGACAGGGGACTCTCTCTGGGGCCAACGTCCTGACTTTC

D gene: .
V gene: TRBV6-1
J gene: TRBJ2-5
CDR3 protein: CASTIGSNLETQYF
CDR3 DNA: TGTGCCAGCACTATCGGCAGCAACTTAGAGACCCAGTACTTC

D gene: TRBD2
V gene: TRBV5-5
J gene: TRBJ2-7
CDR3 protein: CASSALGASGSVEQYF
CDR3 DNA: TGTGCCAGCAGCGCCCTGGGGGCTAGCGGGAGCGTCGAGCAGTACTTC

D gene: TRBD2
V gene: TRBV18
J gene: TRBJ2-1
CDR3 protein: CASSPPTLAGAAYNEQFF
CDR3 DNA: TGTGCCAGCTCACCACCCACGTTAGCGGGAGCTGCCTACAATGAGCAGTTCTTC

D gene: .
V gene: TRBV5-4
J gene: TRBJ1-1
CDR3 protein: CASIKGQKPNTEAFF
CDR3 DNA: TGTGCCAGCATCAAAGGACAGAAGCCGAACACTGAAGCTTTCTTT

D gene: .
V gene: TRBV15
J gene: TRBJ1-2
CDR3 protein: CATSRDKGRVVYGYTF
CDR3 DNA: TGTGCCACCAGCAGAGATAAAGGCAGGGTGGTCTATGGCTACACCTTC